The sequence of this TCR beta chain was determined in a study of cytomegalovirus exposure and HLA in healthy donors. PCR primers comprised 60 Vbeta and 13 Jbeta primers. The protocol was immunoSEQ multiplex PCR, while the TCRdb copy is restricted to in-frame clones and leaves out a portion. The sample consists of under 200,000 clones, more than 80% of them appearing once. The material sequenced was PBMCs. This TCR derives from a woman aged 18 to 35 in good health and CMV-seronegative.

In DNA form, the CDR3 reads TGTGCCACCAGCAGAGATCTAACGGGGCGGGAGAGGTCCTACGAGCAGTACTTC. Its protein product is CATSRDLTGRERSYEQYF. The chain joins TRBV15 to TRBJ2-7; 7 nucleotides agree with TRBD2. This CDR3 has 18 amino acids. Germline CDR1 reads LNHNV; CDR2 reads YYDKDF (reference sequence). Trimming removed 0 bases from V and 1 base from J; junction bases left unmatched: 12. Based on the CDR3 plus reference TRBV15 and TRBJ2-7, the full variable domain is DAMVIQNPRYQVTQFGKPVTLSCSQTLNHNVMYWYQQKSSQAPKLLFHYYDKDFNNEADTPDNFQSRRPNTSFCFLDIRSPGLGDTAMYLCATSRDLTGRERSYEQYFGPGTRLTVT.